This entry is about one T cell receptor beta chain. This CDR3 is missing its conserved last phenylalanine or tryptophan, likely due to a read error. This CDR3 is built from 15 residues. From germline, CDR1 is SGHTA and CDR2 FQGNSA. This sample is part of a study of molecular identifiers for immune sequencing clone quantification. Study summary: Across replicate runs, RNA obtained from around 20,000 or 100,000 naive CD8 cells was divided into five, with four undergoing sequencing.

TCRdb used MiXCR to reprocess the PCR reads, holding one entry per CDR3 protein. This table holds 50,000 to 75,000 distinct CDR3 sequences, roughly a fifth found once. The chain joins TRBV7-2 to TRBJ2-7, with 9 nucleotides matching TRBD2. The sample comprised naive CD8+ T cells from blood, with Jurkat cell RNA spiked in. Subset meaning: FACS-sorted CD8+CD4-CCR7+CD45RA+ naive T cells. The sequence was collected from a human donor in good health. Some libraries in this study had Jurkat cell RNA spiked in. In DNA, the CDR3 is TGTGCCTGCAGCTTAGTGCGGGAGGGCCTCTACGAGCAGTACCTC. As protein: CACSLVREGLYEQYL.